What follows are 17 T cell receptor beta chains derived from one specimen sequenced in a study of T-cell reconstitution after alpha-beta-depleted transplantation in children. Library preparation (for TCRbeta) was performed with unique molecular identifiers. TCRdb redid the calling of the PCR reads with MiXCR, one entry per CDR3 protein. The sample has more than 500,000 distinct CDR3 sequences; 9.5% to 12% are singletons. The starting material was PBMCs, mostly from graft donor cells, obtained 180 days after TCRalphabeta/CD19-depleted stem cell transplant. These receptors came from a female patient aged 2-9 years who had a stem cell transplant for aplastic anemia, so the T cells may come from the graft donor.

V and J are TRBV28 and TRBJ2-5, with 7 nucleotides matching TRBD1. V lost 7 bases to trimming and J lost 5 bases; unmatched junction nucleotides: 16. The CDR3 spans 16 residues. The germline CDR1 and CDR2 sequences are MDHEN and SYDVKM. CDR3 loop: CASTTTLDRVEETQYF. The CDR3 nucleotides are TGTGCCAGCACCACCACACTAGACAGGGTCGAGGAGACCCAGTACTTC.

There are many counts of this clonotype. The chain recombines TRBV7-2 with TRBJ2-2; no reliable D call. Trimming cost V 5 bases and J 7 bases, with 11 bases left between them. The CDR3 is 13 residues long. CDR1 SGHTA and CDR2 FQGNSA come from the germline V gene. CDR3 DNA sequence: TGTGCCAGCAGCCCCAGGAATAGCGGGGAGCTGTTTTTT. The encoded protein is CASSPRNSGELFF. Full variable domain (missing parts from reference TRBV7-2 and TRBJ2-2): GAGVSQSPSNKVTEKGKDVELRCDPISGHTALYWYRQSLGQGLEFLIYFQGNSAPDKSGLPSDRFSAERTGGSVSTLTIQRTQQEDSAVYLCASSPRNSGELFFGEGSRLTVL.

The gene calls are TRBV7-2 and TRBJ2-7; weak D call: TRBD1 (6 bases). Germline CDR1 and CDR2: SGHTA and FQGNSA. V lost 4 bases to trimming and J lost 4 bases, with 23 bases between them. The CDR3 totals 17 residues. DNA for the CDR3: TGTGCCAGCAGCTCAATGGGATGGGCAGGGGCCGTTTACGAGCAGTACTTC. Protein product: CASSSMGWAGAVYEQYF. Supplemented by reference TRBV7-2 and TRBJ2-7, the full variable domain reads GAGVSQSPSNKVTEKGKDVELRCDPISGHTALYWYRQSLGQGLEFLIYFQGNSAPDKSGLPSDRFSAERTGGSVSTLTIQRTQQEDSAVYLCASSSMGWAGAVYEQYFGPGTRLTVT.

This clonotype was detected a few times. This chain connects TRBV5-5 to TRBJ2-1; 11 bases match TRBD2. The CDR3 is 16 amino acids. V shed 3 bases, J shed 7 bases, and the junction held 9 bases outside the gene matches. The germline V gene has CDR1 SGHKS and CDR2 YYEKEE (reference sequence). The CDR3 spells CASSYPALAGANEQFF. DNA of the CDR3: TGTGCCAGCAGCTACCCGGCACTAGCGGGGGCGAATGAGCAGTTCTTC.

This clonotype has a single count. This rearrangement joins TRBV21-1 to TRBJ1-5. TRBV21-1 is designated a pseudogene. The CDR3 is made up of 16 amino acids. This CDR3 is CASSKARGGSNQPQHF. The CDR3 nucleotides are TGTGCCAGCAGCAAAGCGAGAGGAGGGTCGAATCAGCCCCAGCATTTT.

The V gene is TRBV28, the J gene TRBJ2-2, with a tentative D call TRBD2 (5 bases). CDR3 length: 13 residues. V lost 6 bases, J lost 2 bases, and 7 bases lay in between. The germline V gene has CDR1 MDHEN and CDR2 SYDVKM. The CDR3 nucleotides are TGTGCCAGCAGGGGAGCCAACACCGGGGAGCTGTTTTTT. Encoded protein: CASRGANTGELFF.

This clonotype was picked up a small number of times. The chain is built from TRBV20-1 and TRBJ2-3; TRBD1 matches 7 bases. J was trimmed by 1 base and V by 5 bases; bases with no gene match: 12. This CDR3 contains 16 residues. The germline V gene encodes CDR1 DFQATT and CDR2 SNEGSKA (reference sequence). CDR3 loop: CSAPTLQGIGTDTQYF. CDR3 DNA: TGCAGTGCTCCCACCCTACAGGGGATCGGCACAGATACGCAGTATTTT.

This clonotype has a handful of counts. V is TRBV7-2 and J is TRBJ2-1; no reliable D call. The CDR3 is made up of 17 amino acids. CDR1 is SGHTA, CDR2 FQGNSA, per germline. Deletions cut 2 bases from V and 9 bases from J, with 23 bases between. CDR3 in DNA: TGTGCCAGCAGCTTAAAGGTTCGGCTGACTTCCCTAGGTGAGCAGTTCTTC. Residues: CASSLKVRLTSLGEQFF.

This clonotype was observed a handful of times. V gene TRBV7-2 combines with J gene TRBJ2-7; 9 bases are shared with TRBD2. The CDR3 length is 15 residues. Germline values: CDR1 SGHTA, CDR2 FQGNSA. V shed 0 bases and J 6 bases; nucleotides not matched to a gene: 6. The CDR3 is CASSLAPGLAAEQYF. In DNA form, the CDR3 reads TGTGCCAGCAGCTTAGCTCCGGGACTAGCTGCCGAGCAGTACTTC. Drawing the rest from reference TRBV7-2 and TRBJ2-7, the complete variable domain is GAGVSQSPSNKVTEKGKDVELRCDPISGHTALYWYRQSLGQGLEFLIYFQGNSAPDKSGLPSDRFSAERTGGSVSTLTIQRTQQEDSAVYLCASSLAPGLAAEQYFGPGTRLTVT.

This clonotype was picked up a small number of times. This chain connects TRBV7-8 to TRBJ2-1, with D tentatively TRBD2 (6 bases). Trimming removed 4 bases from V and 0 bases from J, with 10 bases in between. The CDR3 spans 15 residues. Germline CDR1 reads SGHVS; CDR2 reads FQNEAQ. Here the CDR3 DNA reads TGTGCCAGCAGCTCCGGGACTCCCTCCTACAATGAGCAGTTCTTC. It is translated as CASSSGTPSYNEQFF.

This clonotype has just a few counts. The chain is built from TRBV7-2 and TRBJ2-3; D is uncertain. CDR1 and CDR2 (germline): SGHTA, FQGNSA. V was cut by 2 bases and J by 6 bases, with 9 bases left in between. The CDR3 consists of 13 residues. The CDR3 DNA is TGTGCCAGCAGCTTACGCGACGGCGATACGCAGTATTTT. Translation: CASSLRDGDTQYF.

This clonotype was counted only a few times. This chain uses TRBV20-1 with TRBJ2-5; D remains ambiguous. The CDR3 is 11 residues long. Trimming removed 5 bases from V and 4 bases from J, with 8 bases in between. Germline CDR1 reads DFQATT; CDR2 reads SNEGSKA (reference sequence). As DNA, the CDR3 is TGCAGTGCTCGATGGGGAGAGACCCAGTACTTC. This translates into CSARWGETQYF.

The chain couples TRBV20-1 to TRBJ1-4; tentatively, D is TRBD1 (5 bases). Per germline, CDR1 DFQATT and CDR2 SNEGSKA (reference sequence). This CDR3 is 13 amino acids long. With 0 bases removed from V and 8 bases from J, the gap between germline ends came to 10 bases. DNA of the CDR3: TGCAGTGCTAGAGACAGGGAGACAGAAAAACTGTTTTTT. It specifies CSARDRETEKLFF.

The rearrangement links TRBV7-2 to TRBJ1-2; D uncertain. This CDR3 contains 14 residues. Germline V gene data show CDR1 as SGHTA and CDR2 as FQGNSA. Trimming removed 0 bases at V and 6 bases at J, with 11 bases between. CDR3 sequence reads: CASSLAQAADGYTF. Written as DNA, the CDR3 is TGTGCCAGCAGCTTAGCGCAGGCAGCGGATGGCTACACCTTC.

This clonotype was detected a few times. The chain combines TRBV29-1 with TRBJ2-1, with 7 bases aligning to TRBD2. This CDR3 has 13 amino acids. Germline trimming cut 8 bases from V and 8 bases from J; bases unmatched to any gene: 12. Germline V gene lookup returns CDR1 SQVTM and CDR2 ANQGSEA. Here the CDR3 reads CSMLRGRVDEQFF. The DNA for the CDR3 is TGCAGCATGTTGCGCGGGAGAGTCGATGAGCAGTTCTTC.

In this sample, this clonotype turned up a few times. The J gene is TRBJ2-3, the V gene TRBV6-1; D not resolved. In germline, CDR1 is MNHNS, CDR2 SASEGT. The length of the CDR3 is 14 residues. Trimming removed 1 base from V and 4 bases from J, with 9 bases in between. The CDR3 coding sequence is TGTGCCAGCAGTGAAGGAAGATTTTCAGATACGCAGTATTTT. This codes for CASSEGRFSDTQYF.

This chain links TRBV27 with TRBJ1-2; D not certain. The CDR3 extends over 15 amino acids. Germline V lookup: CDR1 MNHEY, CDR2 SMNVEV (reference sequence). V lost 5 bases to trimming and J lost 8 bases, with 21 bases between them. CDR3 nucleotides: TGTGCCAGCAGTACCCGGCCCACGGGCCAATGGGGCTACACCTTC. This translates into CASSTRPTGQWGYTF.